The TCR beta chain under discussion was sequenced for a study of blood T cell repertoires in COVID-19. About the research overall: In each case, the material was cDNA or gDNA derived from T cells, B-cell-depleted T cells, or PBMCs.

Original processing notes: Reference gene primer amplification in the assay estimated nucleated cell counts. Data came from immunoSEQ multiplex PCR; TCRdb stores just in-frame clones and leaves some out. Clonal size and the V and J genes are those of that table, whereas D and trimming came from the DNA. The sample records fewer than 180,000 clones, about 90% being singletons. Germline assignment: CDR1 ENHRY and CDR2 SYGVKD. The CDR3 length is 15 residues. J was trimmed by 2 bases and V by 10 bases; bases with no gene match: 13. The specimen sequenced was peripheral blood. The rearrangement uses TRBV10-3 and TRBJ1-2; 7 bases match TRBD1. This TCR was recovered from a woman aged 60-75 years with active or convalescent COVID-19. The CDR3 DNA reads TGTGCCACCGACACCTCAGGGGGGACGAACTATGGCTACACCTTC. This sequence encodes CATDTSGGTNYGYTF.